A single sample is the source of the 26 T cell receptor beta chains below, sequenced in a study of STAT5B mutations in CD4+ large granular lymphocyte leukemia. Data came from immunoSEQ multiplex PCR; TCRdb stores just in-frame clones and leaves some out. The data show some 41,000 clones, 84% seen once. Input material: CD4+ T cells from blood buffy coats. The receptors stem from a human donor in good health.

This sequence joins TRBV4-1 and TRBJ1-4; D gene ambiguous. This CDR3 has 14 residues. CDR1 and CDR2 (germline): MGHRA, YSYEKL. V shed 1 base and J shed 5 bases, with 8 bases lying between them. The CDR3 protein is CASSQAQGNEKLFF. The CDR3 DNA reads as TGCGCCAGCAGCCAAGCCCAAGGGAATGAAAAACTGTTTTTT.

V gene TRBV7-9 combines with J gene TRBJ2-5; D assignment may be TRBD1 or TRBD2 (5 bases each). This CDR3 is 11 amino acids long. V lost 8 bases and J lost 5, with 9 bases in between. Germline V CDR1 and CDR2: SEHNR, FQNEAQ (reference sequence). CDR3 in DNA: TGTGCCAGCGGGACGTATGAGACCCAGTACTTC. This codes for CASGTYETQYF.

The genes are TRBV28 and TRBJ1-1, with a weak D call TRBD1 (5 bases). Trimming pared 5 bases from V and 2 bases from J, leaving 15 bases between. CDR3 length: 15 residues. Germline V CDR1 and CDR2: MDHEN, SYDVKM. The DNA of the CDR3 is TGTGCCAGCAGTCCCTCCGGGACGGACAACACTGAAGCTTTCTTT. As protein: CASSPSGTDNTEAFF.

The chain couples TRBV9 to TRBJ1-2; maybe TRBD1 (6 bases). This CDR3 has 16 residues. V was pared by 0 bases and J by 4 bases, with 16 bases between. Germline CDR1 SGDLS, CDR2 YYNGEE. The CDR3 is CASSVEGGRGSYGYTF. The DNA for the CDR3 is TGTGCCAGCAGCGTAGAAGGGGGAAGAGGGTCCTATGGCTACACCTTC.

This clone was recorded a few times. The chain links TRBV18 to TRBJ2-7, with D possibly TRBD2 on 6 matching bases. Germline-derived CDR1 and CDR2 are KGHSH and LQKENI. The V end lost 1 base, the J end lost 3 bases, and 10 bases lay between the germline ends. The CDR3 extends over 14 amino acids. The CDR3 sequence: CASSPQEGIYEQYF. CDR3 nucleotides: TGTGCCAGCTCACCACAGGAGGGGATCTACGAGCAGTACTTC.

The chain combines TRBV4-3 with TRBJ2-5; TRBD2 matches at 8 bases. Germline V lookup: CDR1 LGHNA, CDR2 YSLEER. The CDR3 runs 16 residues. Trimming cost V 1 base and J 0 bases; bases outside gene matches: 4. CDR3 loop: CASSQGGGRYQETQYF. Written as DNA, the CDR3 is TGCGCCAGCAGCCAAGGGGGCGGGAGGTACCAAGAGACCCAGTACTTC.

The DNA of the CDR3 is TGTGCCAGCAGCGTACGGCCAGGGAACACCGGGGAGCTGTTTTTT. Amino acids: CASSVRPGNTGELFF. The chain links TRBV9 to TRBJ2-2; D uncertain. The CDR3 extends over 15 amino acids. V was clipped by 1 base and J by 1 base, with 8 bases between them. The germline V gene encodes CDR1 SGDLS and CDR2 YYNGEE.

The chain combines TRBV6-5 with TRBJ1-2; the match to TRBD1 covers 8 bases. Germline CDR1 MNHEY, CDR2 SVGAGI. The junction had 11 bases not matched to a gene; V was cut back by 7 bases and J by 4 bases. CDR3 length: 15 residues. The CDR3 sequence is CASMAGGEGGYGYTF. The CDR3 DNA reads TGTGCCAGCATGGCAGGGGGCGAGGGAGGCTATGGCTACACCTTC.

This clone was recorded only once. The J gene is TRBJ1-6, the V gene TRBV7-5. TRBV7-5 is a pseudogene locus. The length of the CDR3 is 14 residues. The CDR3 is CVRSLGVYNSPLHF. The CDR3 DNA reads TGTGTCAGAAGCTTAGGGGTTTATAATTCACCCCTCCACTTT.

The genes are TRBV2 and TRBJ2-2; 7 bases fit TRBD2. Germline lookup yields CDR1 SNHLY and CDR2 FYNNEI. Trimming cost V 4 bases and J 6 bases; bases outside gene matches: 5. The CDR3 runs 14 residues. The DNA for the CDR3 is TGTGCCAGCAGTGTTTTGGGAGGGTCCGGGGAGCTGTTTTTT. Amino acid sequence: CASSVLGGSGELFF.

The V and J genes are TRBV6-5 and TRBJ1-1; D uncertain. The germline V gene has CDR1 MNHEY and CDR2 SVGAGI. Trimming took 2 bases from V and 5 from J, leaving 18 bases between them. The CDR3 length is 16 residues. CDR3 residues: CASSYAAAPLRTEAFF. The CDR3 nucleotides read TGTGCCAGCAGTTACGCGGCAGCCCCTCTACGGACTGAAGCTTTCTTT.

V gene TRBV19 combines with J gene TRBJ1-5; tentative D call: TRBD1 (5 bases). CDR3 size: 16 residues. The V gene lost 4 bases and the J gene lost 4 bases, with 17 bases spanning the gap. Per the germline V gene, CDR1 is LNHDA and CDR2 is SQIVND (reference sequence). CDR3 protein: CASSTSGTPTNQPQHF. The CDR3 DNA follows: TGTGCCAGTAGTACCTCCGGGACCCCCACGAATCAGCCCCAGCATTTT.

The CDR3 sequence is CASSLLERTSGANEQFF. As DNA, the CDR3 is TGCGCCAGCAGCCTACTCGAAAGGACTAGCGGGGCTAATGAGCAGTTCTTC. The chain has TRBV4-3 and TRBJ2-1; 12 positions agree with TRBD2. Germline CDR1 is LGHNA and CDR2 is YSLEER. V shed 4 bases, J shed 7 bases, and the junction held 11 bases outside the gene matches. CDR3 length equals 17 residues.

The sample holds one count of this clone. The V gene is TRBV6-5, the J gene TRBJ2-1; maybe TRBD2 (7 bases). Trimming took 6 bases from V and 7 from J, leaving 13 bases between them. CDR3 length equals 13 residues. The germline CDR1 and CDR2 sequences are MNHEY and SVGAGI. In DNA, the CDR3 is TGTGCCAGCAGGGTGGGAGGGGGGAATGAGCAGTTCTTC. It specifies CASRVGGGNEQFF.

The chain links TRBV6-6 to TRBJ2-7, with a weak D call TRBD1 (6 bases). The germline V gene encodes CDR1 MNHNY and CDR2 SVGAGI (reference sequence). The CDR3 runs to 15 residues. The V and J ends lost 3 bases and 5 bases respectively, with 17 bases between them. The CDR3 reads CASSYKTQQGNEQYF. For the CDR3, the DNA is TGTGCCAGCAGTTATAAAACCCAACAGGGTAACGAGCAGTACTTC.

The rearrangement uses TRBV5-6 and TRBJ1-1; possibly TRBD1 for D (5 bases). Germline loops: CDR1 SGHDT, CDR2 YYEEEE. This CDR3 contains 16 residues. The V gene lost 0 bases and the J gene lost 6 bases, with 18 bases spanning the gap. This CDR3 is CASSLARAQFFAEAFF. CDR3 nucleotides: TGTGCCAGCAGCTTGGCCAGGGCCCAATTTTTTGCTGAAGCTTTCTTT.

The rearrangement joins TRBV6-4 to TRBJ2-1; TRBD1 agrees at 12 bases. The CDR3 length is 13 residues. Trimming removed 5 bases from V and 16 bases from J; junction bases left unmatched: 9. Germline values: CDR1 MRHNA, CDR2 SNTAGT. This chain's CDR3 is CASSPMGTGGFFF. CDR3 DNA sequence: TGTGCCAGCAGTCCCATGGGGACAGGGGGCTTTTTCTTC.

In this sample, this clone turned up once. The rearrangement uses TRBV6-6 and TRBJ2-5, with 9 bases aligning to TRBD1. The germline V gene has CDR1 MNHNY and CDR2 SVGAGI (reference sequence). The junction had 3 bases not matched to a gene; V was cut back by 2 bases and J by 2 bases. CDR3 size: 15 residues. The CDR3 loop reads CASSYEGQGQETQYF. The CDR3 nucleotides read TGTGCCAGCAGTTACGAGGGACAGGGTCAAGAGACCCAGTACTTC.

This clone came up once. The gene calls are TRBV5-8 and TRBJ1-4; 8 bases line up with TRBD1. This CDR3 has 14 amino acids. V dropped 2 bases and J dropped 5; count of bases not matched to a gene: 2. Germline V gene sequence: CDR1 SGHTS, CDR2 YDEGEE. The CDR3 here is CASSFTGGNEKLFF. CDR3 nucleotides: TGTGCCAGCAGCTTTACAGGGGGAAATGAAAAACTGTTTTTT.

The J gene is TRBJ2-1, the V gene TRBV9, with TRBD2 matching over 9 bases. The length of the CDR3 is 17 residues. The germline CDR1 and CDR2 sequences are SGDLS and YYNGEE. The junction had 14 bases not matched to a gene; V was cut back by 5 bases and J by 5 bases. In nucleotides, the CDR3 is TGTGCCAGCAGTGGACATATAGCGGGGGCGGGGGACAATGAGCAGTTCTTC. Residues: CASSGHIAGAGDNEQFF.

The gene calls are TRBV11-3 and TRBJ2-1; the match to TRBD2 covers 7 bases. The CDR3 has 16 amino acids. The V and J ends lost 1 base and 0 bases, in that order; junction bases with no gene match: 3. Germline values: CDR1 SGHNT, CDR2 YENEEA. CDR3 nucleotide sequence: TGTGCCAGCAGCTTAGGACGCGGGAGCTCCTACAATGAGCAGTTCTTC. Its protein product is CASSLGRGSSYNEQFF.

The chain carries TRBV10-3 and TRBJ2-4, with a weak D call TRBD2 (5 bases). This CDR3 spans 13 amino acids. Per germline, CDR1 ENHRY and CDR2 SYGVKD. The CDR3 bases are TGTGCTAGCGCCAGGCTTGACAAAAACATTCAGTACTTC. This translates into CASARLDKNIQYF.

A single count supports this clone. The chain is built from TRBV5-1 and TRBJ2-6; D uncertain. V lost 5 bases and J 1 base, leaving 10 bases between the germline ends. CDR3 length: 15 amino acids. Germline CDR1 is SGHRS and CDR2 is YFSETQ. CDR3 nucleotides: TGCGCCAGCAGGAGTCTTGGGTCTGGGGCCAACGTCCTGACTTTC. Translated, it gives CASRSLGSGANVLTF.

The chain uses TRBV29-1 and TRBJ1-2; unclear D gene. This CDR3 spans 14 amino acids. From germline, CDR1 is SQVTM and CDR2 ANQGSEA. V was trimmed by 5 bases and J by 0 bases, leaving 13 bases between them. The CDR3 region is CSVNQDGANYGYTF. CDR3 nucleotides: TGCAGCGTTAATCAGGACGGAGCTAACTATGGCTACACCTTC. Full variable domain (remainder filled in from reference TRBV29-1 and TRBJ1-2): SAVISQKPSRDICQRGTSLTIQCQVDSQVTMMFWYRQQPGQSLTLIATANQGSEATYESGFVIDKFPISRPNLTFSTLTVSNMSPEDSSIYLCSVNQDGANYGYTFGSGTRLTVV.

This rearrangement joins TRBV30 to TRBJ1-1, with 8 bases that match TRBD1. Germline CDR1 is GTSNPN and CDR2 is SVGIG (reference sequence). V was clipped by 3 bases and J by 0 bases; unmatched bases: 3. This CDR3 region has 14 residues. The CDR3 protein is CAWSRTGLNTEAFF. Here the CDR3 DNA reads TGTGCCTGGAGCAGGACAGGGCTGAACACTGAAGCTTTCTTT.

The chain combines TRBV7-9 with TRBJ1-6, with TRBD1 matching over 10 bases. With 5 bases clipped from V and 5 bases from J, the junction kept 3 bases outside the gene matches. Germline assignment: CDR1 SEHNR and CDR2 FQNEAQ (reference sequence). This CDR3 has 15 residues. As DNA, the CDR3 is TGTGCCAGCAGCGAGGGACAGGGGAATAATTCACCCCTCCACTTT. Its translation is CASSEGQGNNSPLHF.